Following are 13 T cell receptor beta chains from one sample sequenced in a study of T-cell reconstitution after alpha-beta-depleted transplantation in children listed by TCRdb under 2016. This specimen's treatment or condition label, interpreted: allogeneic hematopoietic cell transplantation with graft depleted of TCRalphabeta T cells and CD19 B cells. Library generation was performed with PCR. This sample was sequenced with an Illumina HiSeq 2500. TCR libraries were prepared with molecular barcoding, using unique molecular identifiers to normalize TCRbeta repertoire quantification. In TCRdb, the public reads were trimmed at Q25 with fastp and aligned with MiXCR, with productive beta chains retained. Every distinct CDR3 protein forms one entry, paired with its most common genes and DNA. This sample comprises 500,000 to 750,000 distinct CDR3 sequences, 10% to 15% of them detected only once. The ten largest clones represent around 2.2% of the sample.

The sequences come from PBMCs, mostly from graft donor cells, collected 360 days after TCRalphabeta/CD19-depleted stem cell transplant. These receptor sequences come from a male patient younger than 18 who had a stem cell transplant for acute myeloid leukemia, so the T cells may come from the graft donor.

This clonotype has only a few counts. The chain is built from TRBV20-1 and TRBJ2-5; D is possibly TRBD2 (7 bases). Between the trimmed V and J ends, which lost 0 bases and 1 base, there was a span of 18 bases. Germline V CDR1 and CDR2: DFQATT, SNEGSKA (reference sequence). The CDR3 runs 17 residues. The CDR3 sequence: CSARESWGGPTQETQYF. The DNA for the CDR3 is TGCAGTGCTAGAGAGTCGTGGGGGGGCCCAACCCAAGAGACCCAGTACTTC.

The table lists this clonotype with a few counts. The chain recombines TRBV20-1 with TRBJ2-5; 14 positions match TRBD2. Germline trimming cut 5 bases from V and 5 bases from J; bases unmatched to any gene: 13. The germline CDR1 and CDR2 sequences are DFQATT and SNEGSKA (reference sequence). The CDR3 extends over 17 amino acids. This CDR3 is CSAASGLAGEGGETQYF. The CDR3 coding sequence is TGCAGTGCTGCTTCGGGACTAGCGGGAGAGGGGGGTGAGACCCAGTACTTC.

The J gene is TRBJ2-5, the V gene TRBV12-3 or TRBV12-4; perhaps TRBD2 as D (5 bases). V lost 3 bases, J lost 10 bases, and 21 bases lay in between. The CDR3 totals 15 residues. The CDR3 bases are TGTGCCAGCAGTTTGCTCTTTCGGGAAAAGATAGGCCAGTACTTC. It translates to CASSLLFREKIGQYF.

The rearrangement links TRBV30 to TRBJ2-1, with 7 nucleotides matching TRBD2. The CDR3 spans 15 residues. Trimming removed 2 bases from V and 7 bases from J; junction bases left unmatched: 11. Germline V gene data show CDR1 as GTSNPN and CDR2 as SVGIG (reference sequence). The CDR3: CAWSLGGEGLNEQFF. DNA for the CDR3: TGTGCCTGGAGTCTGGGGGGGGAGGGCCTGAATGAGCAGTTCTTC.

This rearrangement joins TRBV7-9 to TRBJ2-7; D not resolved. Germline V gene lookup returns CDR1 SEHNR and CDR2 FQNEAQ (reference sequence). The CDR3 is 14 residues long. V lost 5 bases and J 2 bases, leaving 13 bases between the germline ends. Here the CDR3 reads CASSLPGFPYEQYF. The CDR3, as DNA: TGTGCCAGCAGCCTCCCCGGGTTCCCCTACGAGCAGTACTTC.

This clonotype was observed a handful of times. CDR3 residues: CASSLGLERGTTSYEQYF. The DNA of the CDR3 is TGTGCCAGCAGTTTAGGGTTGGAGCGGGGAACGACCTCCTACGAGCAGTACTTC. The chain recombines TRBV28 with TRBJ2-7; 7 bases are shared with TRBD2. With V trimmed by 2 bases and J by 0 bases, 13 bases remained unmatched. The germline gives CDR1 MDHEN, CDR2 SYDVKM. The CDR3 covers 18 residues.

V and J are TRBV7-2 and TRBJ2-5; 9 bases agree with TRBD2. The V and J ends lost 5 bases and 5 bases, in that order; junction bases with no gene match: 12. Germline values: CDR1 SGHTA, CDR2 FQGNSA. The CDR3 consists of 16 residues. This CDR3 is CASSPGTLLAGETQYF. The CDR3 DNA reads as TGTGCCAGCAGCCCAGGAACCCTTCTAGCGGGGGAGACCCAGTACTTC.

This clonotype was recorded a few times. The genes are TRBV4-2 and TRBJ1-6; 10 nucleotides agree with TRBD1. Germline CDR1 is LGHNA and CDR2 is YNFKEQ. V shed 1 base and J 10 bases; nucleotides not matched to a gene: 7. The CDR3 loop spans 16 amino acids. The CDR3 reads CASSQVLGTGASPLHF. Here the CDR3 DNA reads TGTGCCAGCAGCCAAGTATTGGGGACAGGGGCCTCACCCCTCCACTTT.

The V and J genes are TRBV24-1 and TRBJ2-1, with TRBD2 identical over 15 bases. Losses at the gene ends were 4 bases for V and 9 bases for J; bases not matched to a gene: 6. The CDR3 has 16 amino acids. CDR1 and CDR2 (germline): KGHDR, SFDVKD. The CDR3 region is CATSDPGTSGRSEQFF. In nucleotides, the CDR3 is TGTGCCACCAGTGACCCCGGGACTAGCGGGAGGAGTGAGCAGTTCTTC.

V usage is TRBV7-2 and J usage is TRBJ2-1, with 8 nucleotides matching TRBD1. The CDR3 contains 16 residues. The junction had 9 bases not matched to a gene; V was cut back by 0 bases and J by 8 bases. Germline loops: CDR1 SGHTA, CDR2 FQGNSA. CDR3 nucleotides: TGTGCCAGCAGCTTAGCTGGGGACAGGCGTGTCGATGAGCAGTTCTTC. Encoded protein: CASSLAGDRRVDEQFF.

V and J are TRBV28 and TRBJ2-1; the D gene is possibly TRBD1 (6 bases). V was cut by 5 bases and J by 2 bases, with 16 bases left in between. The CDR3 contains 16 residues. CDR1 and CDR2 from the germline V gene are MDHEN and SYDVKM. CDR3 nucleotide sequence: TGTGCCAGCAGTCACCTAGACAGGCGAACCTACAATGAGCAGTTCTTC. Encoded protein: CASSHLDRRTYNEQFF.

This clonotype appeared a few times. This chain links TRBV12-3 or TRBV12-4 with TRBJ2-3; D may correspond to TRBD1 or TRBD2 (5 bases each). Trimming pared 0 bases from V and 4 bases from J, leaving 11 bases between. The CDR3 loop spans 15 amino acids. Written as DNA, the CDR3 is TGTGCCAGCAGTTTAGCGGGGCTAGCCGCAGATACGCAGTATTTT. Translation: CASSLAGLAADTQYF.

The gene calls are TRBV12-3 or TRBV12-4 and TRBJ1-1; the D is unclear. This CDR3 is 15 amino acids long. Deletions cut 1 base from V and 5 bases from J, with 14 bases between. The CDR3: CASSLGLGSGTEAFF. The DNA of the CDR3 is TGTGCCAGCAGTTTAGGGCTGGGGTCCGGGACTGAAGCTTTCTTT.